The 23 T cell receptor beta chains below all came from one sample that was sequenced in a study of blood T cell repertoires in COVID-19. Generated by immunoSEQ multiplex PCR, the TCRdb table keeps only in-frame clones and is missing some. Counted here are approximately 210,000 clones, roughly 91% occurring once; the ten biggest clones make up 5.5% to 8.5%. The sample taken for sequencing was PBMCs or T cells enriched from blood (not recorded which). The receptors were sampled from a young man in a cohort exposed to, infected with or recovered from COVID-19 (not recorded which).

V and J are TRBV3-1 (or the pseudogene TRBV3-2) and TRBJ1-1, with 12 bases matching TRBD1. Germline CDR1 LGHDT, CDR2 YNNKEL (reference sequence). Germline trimming cut 2 bases from V and 10 bases from J; bases unmatched to any gene: 8. The CDR3 sequence is 15 residues long. CDR3 nucleotide sequence: TGTGCCAGCAGCCAAATCCCGGGACAGGGGGCTGGAGCTTTCTTT. It specifies CASSQIPGQGAGAFF.

The chain is built from TRBV2 and TRBJ1-3; 9 positions agree with TRBD1. The CDR3 has 15 amino acids. Losses at the gene ends were 6 bases for V and 1 base for J; bases not matched to a gene: 4. CDR1 is SNHLY, CDR2 FYNNEI, per germline. The CDR3 DNA is TGTGCCAGCAGGCAACAGGGGGCATCTGGAAACACCATATATTTT. Its protein is CASRQQGASGNTIYF.

The DNA for the CDR3 is TGTGCCAGCAGCTCCGTAGCGGGAGGGAACTCCTACGAGCAGTACTTC. Its translation is CASSSVAGGNSYEQYF. The chain employs TRBV7-8 and TRBJ2-7; 11 positions match TRBD2. Germline trimming cut 4 bases from V and 0 bases from J; bases unmatched to any gene: 5. The CDR3 spans 16 residues. CDR1 is SGHVS, CDR2 FQNEAQ, per germline.

The chain employs TRBV19 and TRBJ2-2; the D is unclear. Germline lookup yields CDR1 LNHDA and CDR2 SQIVND (reference sequence). The CDR3 extends over 19 amino acids. The ends were cut back, 3 bases at V and 0 bases at J, with 20 bases in the middle. The CDR3 DNA sequence: TGTGCCAGTAGTATCCCCCTTTTTAGTCGAACCTCGAACACCGGGGAGCTGTTTTTT. It translates to CASSIPLFSRTSNTGELFF. The whole variable domain, filled in from reference TRBV19 and TRBJ2-2, reads DGGITQSPKYLFRKEGQNVTLSCEQNLNHDAMYWYRQDPGQGLRLIYYSQIVNDFQKGDIAEGYSVSREKKESFPLTVTSAQKNPTAFYLCASSIPLFSRTSNTGELFFGEGSRLTVL.

This rearrangement joins TRBV19 to TRBJ2-1, with D possibly matching TRBD1 (6 bases). V lost 1 base, J lost 9 bases, and 22 bases lay in between. The CDR3 spans 17 residues. The germline V gene encodes CDR1 LNHDA and CDR2 SQIVND (reference sequence). CDR3 sequence (DNA): TGTGCCAGTAGTATAGGAAGCGGACAGTCAAGTTTCGGTGAGCAGTTCTTC. This codes for CASSIGSGQSSFGEQFF. The variable domain in full, with the rest retrieved from reference TRBV19 and TRBJ2-1, is DGGITQSPKYLFRKEGQNVTLSCEQNLNHDAMYWYRQDPGQGLRLIYYSQIVNDFQKGDIAEGYSVSREKKESFPLTVTSAQKNPTAFYLCASSIGSGQSSFGEQFFGPGTRLTVL.

This clone appeared once. An end of the junction differs from the germline gene, which may be a read error. In DNA form, the CDR3 reads TGTGCCCGCAGCGCGGGGGGGGGAGTAACCCCTGAAGCTTTCTTT. Amino acid sequence: CARSAGGGVTPEAFF. This chain connects TRBV9 to TRBJ1-1; TRBD1 might be the D (5 bases). The V gene's germline CDR1 is SGDLS and CDR2 YYNGEE. The CDR3 runs 15 residues.

This clone was counted a single time. The chain joins TRBV5-1 to TRBJ2-7, with D maybe TRBD2 (6 bases). The CDR3 spans 17 residues. Germline V gene data show CDR1 as SGHRS and CDR2 as YFSETQ. Trimming took 0 bases from V and 7 from J, leaving 23 bases between them. As DNA, the CDR3 is TGCGCCAGCAGCTTGGGGCGGGGCTCCGGGCAGGGCCAAGAGCAGTACTTC. The encoded protein is CASSLGRGSGQGQEQYF.

The chain uses TRBV19 and TRBJ1-6, with D maybe TRBD1 (5 bases). The CDR3 spans 16 residues. CDR1 is LNHDA and CDR2 is SQIVND in the germline V gene (reference sequence). Deletions cut 4 bases from V and 5 bases from J, with 15 bases between. The CDR3 DNA is TGTGCCAGTAGTACCCAAAAAGGAGGGGATAATTCACCCCTCCACTTT. Protein product: CASSTQKGGDNSPLHF.

The chain recombines TRBV28 with TRBJ2-7, with D possibly being TRBD1 (5 bases). From germline, CDR1 is MDHEN and CDR2 SYDVKM. This CDR3 spans 14 amino acids. V lost 5 bases, J lost 3 bases, and 14 bases lay in between. The CDR3 loop is CASSLPTANYEQYF. The CDR3 coding sequence is TGTGCCAGCAGTCTCCCGACAGCAAACTACGAGCAGTACTTC. The full variable domain, completed using reference TRBV28 and TRBJ2-7, is DVKVTQSSRYLVKRTGEKVFLECVQDMDHENMFWYRQDPGLGLRLIYFSYDVKMKEKGDIPEGYSVSREKKERFSLILESASTNQTSMYLCASSLPTANYEQYFGPGTRLTVT.

The chain combines TRBV28 with TRBJ1-4; TRBD1 matches 9 bases. Germline-derived CDR1 and CDR2 are MDHEN and SYDVKM. V gave up 3 bases and J gave up 7 bases; unmatched junction bases: 6. The CDR3 extends over 15 amino acids. The DNA of the CDR3 is TGTGCCAGCAGTTTTTCAGGACAGGGGAGTGAAAAACTGTTTTTT. Its protein product is CASSFSGQGSEKLFF.

This chain uses TRBV7-9 with TRBJ2-1; 9 bases line up with TRBD2. After removal of 5 bases from V and 8 bases from J, the junction contained 16 bases not matched to a gene. The CDR3 sequence is 17 residues long. Germline CDR1 is SEHNR and CDR2 is FQNEAQ (reference sequence). The CDR3 spells CASSARLGLAGKDEQFF. The CDR3, as DNA: TGTGCCAGCAGCGCCCGTCTGGGGCTAGCGGGAAAAGATGAGCAGTTCTTC.

This chain links TRBV2 with TRBJ1-6, with TRBD1 identical over 7 bases. Germline-derived CDR1 and CDR2 are SNHLY and FYNNEI. The junction had 14 bases not matched to a gene; V was cut back by 6 bases and J by 9 bases. CDR3 size: 16 residues. CDR3 protein: CASRKIPGQRGSPLHF. The CDR3 bases are TGTGCCAGCAGGAAGATACCGGGACAGAGAGGTTCACCCCTCCACTTT.

The chain combines TRBV6-6 with TRBJ2-1; 8 bases fit TRBD1. CDR1 is MNHNY and CDR2 is SVGAGI in the germline V gene (reference sequence). Trimming cost V 5 bases and J 0 bases; bases outside gene matches: 6. The CDR3 runs 16 residues. The CDR3, as DNA: TGTGCCAGCAGTGCAGGACAGGGTAGCTCCTACAATGAGCAGTTCTTC. Amino acid sequence: CASSAGQGSSYNEQFF.

This clone was seen just once. The J gene is TRBJ2-3, the V gene TRBV4-3; D remains ambiguous. Trimming took 1 base from V and 0 from J, leaving 11 bases between them. This CDR3 has 16 amino acids. Germline lookup yields CDR1 LGHNA and CDR2 YSLEER. In nucleotides, the CDR3 is TGCGCCAGCAGCCAAGTAACCGACTCTAGCACAGATACGCAGTATTTT. It specifies CASSQVTDSSTDTQYF.

The V and J genes are TRBV5-1 and TRBJ1-2; D gene uncertain. The V gene's germline CDR1 is SGHRS and CDR2 YFSETQ. V lost 0 bases, J lost 5 bases, and 11 bases lay in between. The CDR3 contains 14 residues. This chain's CDR3 is CASSLGAEPYGYTF. The CDR3 region has the DNA TGCGCCAGCAGCTTGGGGGCAGAACCGTATGGCTACACCTTC.

This clone was recorded a few times. This chain links TRBV19 with TRBJ2-1; D may be TRBD2 (5 bases). Deletions cut 6 bases from V and 0 bases from J, with 12 bases between. The CDR3 runs to 15 residues. From germline, CDR1 is LNHDA and CDR2 SQIVND (reference sequence). In nucleotides, the CDR3 is TGTGCCAGTAGGCTCGCGGGTAGCTCCTACAATGAGCAGTTCTTC. Its translation is CASRLAGSSYNEQFF.

The rearrangement joins TRBV28 to TRBJ1-1, with no clear D. The CDR3 totals 11 residues. The germline gives CDR1 MDHEN, CDR2 SYDVKM. V dropped 5 bases and J dropped 11 bases, with 12 bases sitting between them. CDR3: CASSHQWRAFF. Written as DNA, the CDR3 is TGTGCCAGCAGTCACCAGTGGAGGGCTTTCTTT.

The DNA of the CDR3 is TGTGCCAGTAGTATTGGCTTGCTAGCGGGAGGGGACTCCTACGAGCAGTACTTC. This gives the protein CASSIGLLAGGDSYEQYF. The chain carries TRBV19 and TRBJ2-7; 12 bases agree with TRBD2. J was trimmed by 0 bases and V by 3 bases; bases with no gene match: 9. The CDR3 is made up of 18 amino acids. Germline V gene lookup returns CDR1 LNHDA and CDR2 SQIVND (reference sequence).

For the CDR3, the DNA is TGTGCCAGCAGTTCCCTCGACAGGGTTGAGACTGAAGCTTTCTTT. Protein: CASSSLDRVETEAFF. The gene calls are TRBV28 and TRBJ1-1, with TRBD1 matching 7 bases. J gave up 5 bases and V 4 bases, and 10 bases lay outside the gene matches. Germline V gene sequence: CDR1 MDHEN, CDR2 SYDVKM. This CDR3 is built from 15 residues. Combining the CDR3 with reference TRBV28 and TRBJ1-1 gives the whole variable domain DVKVTQSSRYLVKRTGEKVFLECVQDMDHENMFWYRQDPGLGLRLIYFSYDVKMKEKGDIPEGYSVSREKKERFSLILESASTNQTSMYLCASSSLDRVETEAFFGQGTRLTVV.

The rearrangement joins TRBV4-3 to TRBJ2-7; D gene unclear. Germline lookup yields CDR1 LGHNA and CDR2 YSLEER. The ends were cut back, 0 bases at V and 0 bases at J, with 9 bases in the middle. The CDR3 sequence is 15 residues long. The chain's CDR3 is CASSQERSSSYEQYF. In DNA, the CDR3 is TGCGCCAGCAGCCAAGAGCGATCCTCCTCCTACGAGCAGTACTTC.

A single count supports this clone. CDR3 loop: CASSPRGTGKGFEQYF. CDR3 DNA sequence: TGTGCCAGCAGTCCCCGTGGGACAGGGAAGGGGTTCGAGCAGTACTTC. This sequence joins TRBV6-2 or TRBV6-3 and TRBJ2-7; 9 bases match TRBD1. CDR3 length: 16 residues. Germline loops: CDR1 MNHEY, CDR2 SVGEGT. The J segment lost 6 bases and the V segment lost 5 bases, leaving 14 bases of the junction unmatched.

The chain employs TRBV14 and TRBJ2-1; 11 bases are shared with TRBD2. This CDR3 spans 17 amino acids. J was trimmed by 1 base and V by 1 base; bases with no gene match: 3. CDR1 and CDR2 from the germline V gene are SGHDN and FVKESK. The DNA for the CDR3 is TGTGCCAGCAGCCAAGGGGGACTAGCGGATTCCTACAATGAGCAGTTCTTC. Protein: CASSQGGLADSYNEQFF.

This chain links TRBV24-1 with TRBJ1-5; D is possibly TRBD1 (5 bases). The CDR3 spans 12 residues. V lost 6 bases and J 6 bases, leaving 8 bases between the germline ends. Germline V gene sequence: CDR1 KGHDR, CDR2 SFDVKD. The CDR3 loop is CATSHGGQPQHF. The DNA for the CDR3 is TGTGCCACCAGTCACGGGGGTCAGCCCCAGCATTTT.